The source of this T cell receptor (beta chain) is a study of blood T cell repertoires in COVID-19. Method: immunoSEQ multiplex PCR; TCRdb's copy keeps in-frame clones and lacks some. In the table there are over 250,000 clones, 75% to 90% of which are singletons. Donors were grouped by their self-reported clinical history. V shed 8 bases and J 3 bases; nucleotides not matched to a gene: 10. CDR1 and CDR2 from the germline V gene are MNHEY and SMNVEV (reference sequence). The CDR3 has 14 residues. The receptor comes from a woman between 18 and 29 years old who had recovered from COVID-19. This rearrangement joins TRBV27 to TRBJ2-7, with 7 bases aligning to TRBD1. Specimen: PBMCs or T cells enriched from blood (not recorded which). The CDR3 coding sequence is TGTGCCAGCGTCGCCGGGACAGCGTTCTACGAGCAGTACTTC. Its translation: CASVAGTAFYEQYF.